The present T cell receptor beta chain was sequenced within a study of vaccination effects on CD4 cells after COVID-19. Study observations and caveats: Convalescent patients were scarce, and early post-infection timepoints were absent.

Here immunoSEQ multiplex PCR was the method, and the copy in TCRdb shows in-frame clones only, minus some. The sample consists of tens of thousands of clones, 60% to 75% of them appearing once. CDR1 is MNHNY and CDR2 is SVGAGI in the germline V gene (reference sequence). V was cut by 7 bases and J by 0 bases, with 10 bases left in between. CDR3 length: 14 residues. In the ViraFEST assay, antigen-specific CD4+ clonotypes were identified by expansion after peptide-pool stimulation. CD4+ T cells were isolated after roughly nine days of culture. All study participants received two doses of BNT162b2 or mRNA-1273 vaccine. With respect to this clone: Antigen unknown.

The material was CD4+ T cells from PBMCs cultured with HCoV-229E spike peptides, obtained after COVID-19 vaccination. This rearrangement joins TRBV6-6 to TRBJ1-5; D unresolved. The sequence derives from a human donor who received a COVID-19 vaccine. CDR3 loop: CASKGRDSNQPQHF. CDR3 bases: TGTGCCAGCAAAGGGCGGGATAGCAATCAGCCCCAGCATTTT.